A selection of T cell receptor beta chains follows, all from one sample in a study of blood T cell repertoires in COVID-19. The table came from immunoSEQ multiplex PCR; TCRdb's copy has only in-frame clones and leaves some out. The sample lists about 140,000 clones; roughly 80% were seen once. Sequencing was done on a sample of peripheral blood. These receptors were obtained from a man between 50 and 59 years old with active or convalescent COVID-19. Each CDR3 is given with its conserved first and last residue. Each record gives: V gene, clone size, J gene, D gene, CDR3 DNA, CDR3 protein. D genes are given only for firm matches. Only part of the rows carry a size: once, few, many, or a class if the clone is expanded.

TRBV11-3,-,TRBJ2-1,-,TGTGCCAGCAGCCCTCAGCGGGTTACCTTCAATGAGCAGTTCTTC,CASSPQRVTFNEQFF
TRBV28,-,TRBJ1-2,-,TGTGCCAGCAGTCTACCGCCGGGGGACTATGGCTACACCTTC,CASSLPPGDYGYTF
TRBV27,-,TRBJ2-5,TRBD2,TGTGCCAGCAGGAAACAACCATCTAGCGGGAGGGAGACCCAGTACTTC,CASRKQPSSGRETQYF
TRBV4-2,-,TRBJ2-3,TRBD2,TGTGCCAGCAGCCAAGGGGTTTTAGCGGGGAACTCAGATACGCAGTATTTT,CASSQGVLAGNSDTQYF
TRBV28,-,TRBJ1-2,-,TGTGCCAGCAGTTTATCCCCGGGGGGCGTAACTAACTATGGCTACACCTTC,CASSLSPGGVTNYGYTF
TRBV6-5,-,TRBJ2-6,-,TGTGCCAGCAGCCCGACAGGGGCCAACGTCCTGACTTTC,CASSPTGANVLTF
TRBV30,few,TRBJ1-5,TRBD1,TGTGCCTGGAGTAGAGCTCCCGGGACAGGGGAACAGCCCCAGCATTTT,CAWSRAPGTGEQPQHF
TRBV3-1/TRBV3-2,-,TRBJ2-5,-,TGTGCCAGCAGCCATCAGACAGGCGTTGAGACCCAGTACTTC,CASSHQTGVETQYF
TRBV19,-,TRBJ2-7,-,TGTGCCAGTAGTGCAGGGGATCGAGCCTACGAGCAGTACTTC,CASSAGDRAYEQYF
TRBV3-1/TRBV3-2,-,TRBJ1-5,-,TGTGCCAGCAGCCAAGGGACTCTTAGCAATCAGCCCCAGCATTTT,CASSQGTLSNQPQHF
TRBV5-3,-,TRBJ2-7,-,TGTGCCAGAAGAACCGCGAAGTCGTTCGCCTACGAGCAGTACTTC,CARRTAKSFAYEQYF
TRBV9,-,TRBJ2-6,TRBD1,TGTGCCAGCAGCCTGGGGGGACAGGCTGGGGCCAACGTCCTGACTTTC,CASSLGGQAGANVLTF
TRBV29-1,-,TRBJ2-7,TRBD1,TGCAACCCCGAGGGGGCGGACTACGAGCAGTACTTC,CNPEGADYEQYF